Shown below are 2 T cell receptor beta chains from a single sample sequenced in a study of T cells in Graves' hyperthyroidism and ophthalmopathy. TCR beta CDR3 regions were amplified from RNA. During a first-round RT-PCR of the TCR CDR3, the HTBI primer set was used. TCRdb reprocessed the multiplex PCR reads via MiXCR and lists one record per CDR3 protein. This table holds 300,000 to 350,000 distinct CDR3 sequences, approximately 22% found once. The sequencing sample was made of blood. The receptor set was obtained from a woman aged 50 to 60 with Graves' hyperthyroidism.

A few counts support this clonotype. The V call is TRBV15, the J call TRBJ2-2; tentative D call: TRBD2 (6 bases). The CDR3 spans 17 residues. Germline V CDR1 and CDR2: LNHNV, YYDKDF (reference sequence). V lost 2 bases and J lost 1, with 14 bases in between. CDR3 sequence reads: CATSRLAAGGNTGELFF. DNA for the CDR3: TGTGCCACCAGCAGATTAGCAGCCGGGGGGAACACCGGGGAGCTGTTTTTT.

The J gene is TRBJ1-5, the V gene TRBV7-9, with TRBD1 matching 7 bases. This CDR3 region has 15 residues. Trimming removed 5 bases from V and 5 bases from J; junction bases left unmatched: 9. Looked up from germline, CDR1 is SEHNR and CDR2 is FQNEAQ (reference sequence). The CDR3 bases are TGTGCCAGCAGCCCAAGGGGGCTCGGCGATCAGCCCCAGCATTTT. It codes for CASSPRGLGDQPQHF.